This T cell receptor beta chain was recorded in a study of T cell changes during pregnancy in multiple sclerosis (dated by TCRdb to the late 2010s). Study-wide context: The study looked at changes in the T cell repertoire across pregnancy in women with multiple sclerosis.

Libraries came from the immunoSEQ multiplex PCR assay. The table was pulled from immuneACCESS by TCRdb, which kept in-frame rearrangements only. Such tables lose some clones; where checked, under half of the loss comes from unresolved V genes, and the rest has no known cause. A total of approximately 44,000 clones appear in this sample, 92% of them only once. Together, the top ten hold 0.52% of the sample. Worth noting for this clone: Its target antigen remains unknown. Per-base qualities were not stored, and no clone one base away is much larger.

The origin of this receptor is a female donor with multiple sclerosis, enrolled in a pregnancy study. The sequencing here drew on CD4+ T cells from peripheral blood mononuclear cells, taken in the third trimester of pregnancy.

Here is the DNA: TGTGCCATCAGCGGGAGGTTTGGAGCTTTCTTT. This is translated as CAISGRFGAFF. The chain is made from TRBV10-3 and TRBJ1-1; the D gene remains uncertain. Per the germline V gene, ENHRY is the CDR1 and SYGVKD is the CDR2. The CDR3 numbers 11 residues from cysteine through phenylalanine. Just CDR3 DNA is preserved here, 33 bases in frame from base 1. V is pared back by 6 bases and J by 10 bases, with 12 bases lying between the germline termini.